This T cell receptor beta chain originates from a study of T and B cells in COVID-19 patients (dated by TCRdb to the early 2020s). Describing the broader study: Using TRB and IGH repertoire sequencing of peripheral blood, the study characterized adaptive immunity in COVID-19 patients who had active infection or had recovered. A recovered cohort was made up of 15 to 19 patients contributing 20 samples, mostly after mild to moderate COVID-19 managed as outpatients. The recovered cohort had a median age of about 34 years, compared with approximately 70 years in the active-infection cohort. Of the approximately 21 patients in the active-infection cohort, eleven to twelve were critically ill and needed mechanical ventilation or ECMO. Comorbidities linked to unfavorable COVID-19 outcome were present in about 90% of the roughly 20 patients in the active-infection cohort. The repository of TCR and BCR sequences included about 69 time points from 37 patients, and more than 8 million TCR sequences were analysed. Two patients were in both the active and recovered cohorts because samples existed from active disease and from after recovery. An age-matched reference group of about 40 healthy donors negative for COVID-19 antibodies was used as the comparison for repertoire analyses. Up to roughly 10 follow-up blood samples were collected per patient, with some samples spanning different disease stages in the same individual.

Based on its abundance in the sample, this clonotype is medium-sized (0.01 to 0.1%). There is no known antigen for this receptor. No clone much larger than this one lies a single base away; base qualities are absent. TRB repertoires were amplified using roughly 230-550 ng of genomic DNA isolated from blood. The CDR3 contains 13 residues, cysteine and phenylalanine counted. Only the CDR3 portion is preserved as DNA: 39 bases, with reading frame beginning at the first base. V and J are truncated by 2 bases and 4 bases respectively, leaving an intervening sequence of 8 bases. The instrument was an Illumina MiSeq. Multiplex PCR with BIOMED2 TRB-A/B primer pools was used to amplify TRB rearrangements. Illumina-compatible adapters and 7-nucleotide sample barcodes were attached to the amplicons through two consecutive PCRs. Phusion HS II polymerase was used for all library PCRs. The amplicons were purified from gel with the NucleoSpin Gel and PCR Clean-up kit, measured on Qubit, and then pooled at 4 to 5 nM. Before Illumina next-generation sequencing, the quality of the amplicon pool was assessed on an Agilent 2100 Bioanalyzer. In the paper's pipeline: Annotation of TRB rearrangements was done in MiXCR 3.0.8 with the default MiXCR reference library. Non-productive reads and sequences with fewer than 2 reads were removed, and every unique CDR3 nucleotide sequence was treated as one clone. Clonality, diversity, richness and V-J gene usage were calculated in R 3.5.1. GLIPH2 was used to cluster TCRs by CDR3 similarity, and OLGA was used to calculate generation probabilities. Only GLIPH2 clusters with at least four unique TCR clonotypes present in at least three individuals were retained. Clones were called with MiXCR by TCRdb after fastp trimmed the public reads at Q25, and only in-frame beta chains were retained. CDR3 protein sequences are deduplicated, and each keeps its most common genes and DNA. The V and J calls were not made by the authors but by TCRdb's processing. Across this sample there are 5,400 or so distinct CDR3 sequences, with 27% seen only once. The leading ten clones occupy 35% to 45% of the sample.

What the research found in general, with its limitations: Strongly skewed TRBV/TRBJ gene usage was reported in patients with COVID-19. The recovered cohort had 2,400 or so exclusive TCR clusters, including around 30 low-pGen clusters. The cohort was considered too small to assess HLA contributions to COVID-19 susceptibility or severity. The reported TCR clusters were said to need prospective validation before any clinical use. In active COVID-19, TRB repertoires were highly clonal, while at recovery, diversity and richness increased above the levels seen in healthy donors. Specific T cell subsets (CD4+/Treg/CD8+) and sorted SARS-CoV-2-responsive or tetramer+ T cells had not yet been sequenced, and these experiments were ongoing. Blood samples obtained from mildly ill patients during symptoms, as well as early samples obtained from severe cases, were available only in scarce numbers.

This receptor was identified in a human donor with active COVID-19. Recombination joined TRBV12-3 or TRBV12-4 with TRBJ1-2, with the D gene uncertain. Sequenced: blood. The DNA sequence is given as TGTGCCAGCAGTTTACGCGGCGGCTATGGCTACACCTTC. This codes for CASSLRGGYGYTF.